The 6 T cell receptor beta chains in this list originate from one sample, sequenced in a study of preoperative IRX-2 immunotherapy in early breast cancer. Clones were read by immunoSEQ multiplex PCR, and TCRdb kept only the in-frame ones, dropping some. The sample lists some 22,000 clones; roughly 96% were seen once. Treatment of the sample: preoperative locoregional IRX-2 cytokine immunotherapy. The sequences come from tumor tissue, collected after IRX-2 immunotherapy. These TCRs come from a human donor with breast cancer.

The J gene is TRBJ1-2, the V gene TRBV7-2; no firm D call. Germline V CDR1 and CDR2: SGHTA, FQGNSA. V was clipped by 5 bases and J by 1 base, with 14 bases between them. This CDR3 contains 15 residues. The CDR3 spells CASSPAGSVNYGYTF. The CDR3 DNA sequence: TGTGCCAGCAGCCCAGCGGGGTCCGTTAACTATGGCTACACCTTC. Full variable domain (rest looked up from reference TRBV7-2 and TRBJ1-2): GAGVSQSPSNKVTEKGKDVELRCDPISGHTALYWYRQSLGQGLEFLIYFQGNSAPDKSGLPSDRFSAERTGGSVSTLTIQRTQQEDSAVYLCASSPAGSVNYGYTFGSGTRLTVV.

The V gene is TRBV19, the J gene TRBJ2-1; the D gene could be TRBD1 or TRBD2 (6 bases each). CDR1 is LNHDA, CDR2 SQIVND, per germline (reference sequence). CDR3 length equals 15 residues. V lost 8 bases and J lost 9, with 23 bases in between. The CDR3 DNA follows: TGTGCCAGTCAATCGGGGGCAGCGCACAATAGTGAGCAGTTCTTC. Translated, it gives CASQSGAAHNSEQFF.

The chain combines TRBV6-5 with TRBJ2-1; the match to TRBD1 covers 7 bases. The V gene's germline CDR1 is MNHEY and CDR2 SVGAGI. Losses at the gene ends were 7 bases for V and 0 bases for J; bases not matched to a gene: 3. The CDR3 length is 14 residues. CDR3: CASKPGGSYNEQFF. The CDR3 DNA reads TGTGCCAGCAAACCAGGGGGCTCCTACAATGAGCAGTTCTTC.

V and J are TRBV6-5 and TRBJ1-1, with TRBD1 matching 9 bases. V trimming: 8 bases; J trimming: 6 bases; junction bases outside the gene matches: 13. The CDR3 runs to 15 residues. Germline V gene lookup returns CDR1 MNHEY and CDR2 SVGAGI. DNA of the CDR3: TGTGCCAGCTCACGTCCTGGGACAGGGTTGCCTGAAGCTTTCTTT. The encoded protein is CASSRPGTGLPEAFF.

The V call is TRBV11-2, the J call TRBJ2-1; 7 bases line up with TRBD1. CDR1 and CDR2 from the germline V gene are SGHAT and FQNNGV. This CDR3 comprises 15 residues. With V trimmed by 4 bases and J by 4 bases, 7 bases remained unmatched. The DNA for the CDR3 is TGTGCCAGCAGCTCCAGGACAGGACCATACAATGAGCAGTTCTTC. Translation: CASSSRTGPYNEQFF.

The V gene is TRBV7-8, the J gene TRBJ2-1, with D tentatively TRBD2 (5 bases). From germline, CDR1 is SGHVS and CDR2 FQNEAQ. Between the trimmed V and J ends, which lost 0 bases and 3 bases, there was a span of 12 bases. This CDR3 has 16 residues. The CDR3 nucleotides read TGTGCCAGCAGCTTAGCTAGAGCGGCCATCTACAATGAGCAGTTCTTC. Amino acids: CASSLARAAIYNEQFF.